This entry features one T cell receptor beta chain sequence. What it recognizes is unknown. This specimen belongs to a study of OX40 agonist ivuxolimab in advanced cancers. Study summary: Ivuxolimab, which is an agonistic anti-OX40 (CD134) antibody, was administered to the patients. People in dose escalation had one of these cancers: hepatocellular carcinoma, melanoma, renal cell or head and neck cancer. Overall study results and limits: Antigen specificity remained undetermined for the expanded peripheral T cells.

Sequencing used immunoSEQ multiplex PCR; TCRdb keeps in-frame clones, though not all of them. The sample records some 98,000 clones, about four fifths being singletons. The ends were cut back, 3 bases at V and 0 bases at J, with 6 bases in the middle. Germline V gene lookup returns CDR1 SNHLY and CDR2 FYNNEI. CDR3 length: 15 residues. Any history of autoimmune disease or systemic immunosuppression disqualified patients. This chain joins TRBV2 and TRBJ2-6; no clear D. The clonotype was recovered from an adult with an advanced solid tumor such as melanoma, head and neck, liver or kidney cancer. Sequences were derived from CD4+ or CD8+ T cells sorted from blood, sampled in a trial of the OX40 agonist ivuxolimab. CDR3 region: CASSDRISGANVLTF. CDR3 nucleotide sequence: TGTGCCAGCAGTGATAGGATCTCTGGGGCCAACGTCCTGACTTTC.